The text below deals with one T cell receptor (beta chain). Trimming left V 4 bases short and J 5 bases short, with 20 bases between. This CDR3 is 16 amino acids long. Looked up from germline, CDR1 is MNHNS and CDR2 is SASEGT. This entry belongs to a study of blood T cell repertoires in COVID-19. Study overall: Sites across the United States, Italy and Spain contributed samples from acute and convalescent COVID-19. T cells, B-cell-depleted T cells, or PBMCs supplied cDNA or gDNA.

As originally analysed: Researchers report that nucleated cell counts were estimated from reference gene primer amplification. Produced via immunoSEQ multiplex PCR; TCRdb's table is partial and in-frame only. V and J calls and clone size come straight from that table; D and trimming were deduced from the DNA. The data show about 250,000 clones, about nine tenths seen once. Participants were placed into cohorts based on the clinical history they reported. J is TRBJ2-5 and V is TRBV6-1; D perhaps matches TRBD2 (5 bases). Material for sequencing was PBMCs or T cells enriched from blood (not recorded which). This TCR derives from a middle-aged man who had recovered from COVID-19. This CDR3 reads CASSAMLANPLETQYF. The CDR3 coding sequence is TGTGCCAGCAGTGCGATGTTAGCGAACCCGTTGGAGACCCAGTACTTC.